The next 15 T cell receptor beta chains were all read from a single sample in a study of blood T cell repertoires in COVID-19. Using immunoSEQ multiplex PCR, the repertoire was profiled, and TCRdb retains in-frame clones only, with some absent. Of roughly 80,000 clones listed, roughly four fifths are singletons. The specimen sequenced was peripheral blood. These receptor sequences come from a human donor in a cohort sampled during active COVID-19.

The chain uses TRBV27 and TRBJ2-7; possible D gene TRBD1, 5 bases. This CDR3 has 12 residues. Germline V lookup: CDR1 MNHEY, CDR2 SMNVEV (reference sequence). Trimming pared 2 bases from V and 8 bases from J, leaving 10 bases between. The CDR3 nucleotides are TGTGCCAGCAGTTTAAATGGGGCTCAGCAGTACTTC. Protein product: CASSLNGAQQYF.

The chain links TRBV25-1 to TRBJ1-2; D may be TRBD1 (5 bases). Germline assignment: CDR1 MGHDK and CDR2 SYGVNS. CDR3 length: 10 residues. Trimming pared 7 bases from V and 6 bases from J, leaving 6 bases between. The CDR3 nucleotides are TGTGCCAGCAAAGGGGATGGCTACACCTTC. It translates to CASKGDGYTF.

The J gene is TRBJ1-2, the V gene TRBV11-2; D might be TRBD1 (5 bases). CDR3 length: 14 residues. Germline values: CDR1 SGHAT, CDR2 FQNNGV. The V gene lost 3 bases and the J gene lost 6 bases, with 14 bases spanning the gap. In nucleotides, the CDR3 is TGTGCCAGCAGCTTGGGAGGGGAGGCTAATGGCTACACCTTC. This translates into CASSLGGEANGYTF.

Judged by abundance, this clone is medium-sized (0.01 to 0.1%). The chain recombines TRBV7-2 with TRBJ1-2, with D unclear. Trimming removed 2 bases at V and 2 bases at J, with 15 bases between. Germline lookup yields CDR1 SGHTA and CDR2 FQGNSA. The CDR3 is 16 residues long. Written as DNA, the CDR3 is TGTGCCAGCAGCTTAATGCGTGGCGGTGCCAACTATGGCTACACCTTC. Its translation: CASSLMRGGANYGYTF.

V usage is TRBV20-1 and J usage is TRBJ2-7, with 7 bases fitting TRBD2. The CDR3 loop spans 13 amino acids. Germline CDR1 and CDR2: DFQATT and SNEGSKA (reference sequence). Trimming removed 3 bases from V and 7 bases from J; junction bases left unmatched: 9. The DNA of the CDR3 is TGCAGTGCTAGTGGACTAGTAAAGGGGGAGCAGTACTTC. Amino acid sequence: CSASGLVKGEQYF.

The chain combines TRBV10-3 with TRBJ2-1; D is unresolved. V was clipped by 3 bases and J by 10 bases, with 7 bases between them. Germline V lookup: CDR1 ENHRY, CDR2 SYGVKD. The CDR3 spans 11 residues. CDR3 in amino acids: CAISDVREQFF. The CDR3 DNA is TGTGCCATCAGTGATGTGAGAGAGCAGTTCTTC.

This clone occurred once. The chain joins TRBV6-5 to TRBJ1-2, with 10 bases fitting TRBD1. Germline-derived CDR1 and CDR2 are MNHEY and SVGAGI. The CDR3 extends over 15 amino acids. The junction had 13 bases not matched to a gene; V was cut back by 8 bases and J by 7 bases. This chain's CDR3 is CASRRGTGASSGYTF. CDR3 in DNA: TGTGCCAGCCGCCGGGGGACAGGGGCTTCTTCTGGCTACACCTTC.

The gene calls are TRBV7-9 and TRBJ2-6, with 7 bases aligning to TRBD1. CDR1 SEHNR and CDR2 FQNEAQ come from the germline V gene (reference sequence). V shed 2 bases, J shed 1 base, and the junction held 8 bases outside the gene matches. The CDR3 loop spans 18 amino acids. CDR3 coding DNA: TGTGCCAGCAGCTTATGGGGGACAGCCTCTTCTGGGGCCAACGTCCTGACTTTC. Its translation: CASSLWGTASSGANVLTF.

The chain links TRBV28 to TRBJ2-2, with a possible D match to TRBD2 (5 bases). Looked up from germline, CDR1 is MDHEN and CDR2 is SYDVKM. V was cut by 6 bases and J by 0 bases, with 11 bases left in between. CDR3 size: 15 residues. The CDR3 bases are TGTGCCAGCAGCAGTAGCGCGGCGAACACCGGGGAGCTGTTTTTT. As protein: CASSSSAANTGELFF.

This clone was counted a few times. The chain uses TRBV29-1 and TRBJ2-3; a weak D match, TRBD1 (6 bases). This CDR3 has 12 residues. The ends were cut back, 6 bases at V and 3 bases at J, with 10 bases in the middle. CDR1 and CDR2 from the germline V gene are SQVTM and ANQGSEA. The CDR3 nucleotides are TGCAGCGTCCTTACAGGGACAGATACGCAGTATTTT. Translated, it gives CSVLTGTDTQYF.

This clone was detected only a few times. The chain links TRBV6-1 to TRBJ2-7, with D possibly TRBD1 on 5 matching bases. Germline CDR1 MNHNS, CDR2 SASEGT. The length of the CDR3 is 13 residues. Trimming removed 1 base from V and 2 bases from J, with 6 bases in between. CDR3 nucleotide sequence: TGTGCCAGCAGTGAAGGGGGCCCCTACGAGCAGTACTTC. Protein product: CASSEGGPYEQYF.

The gene calls are TRBV9 and TRBJ2-2; TRBD2 matches 10 bases. This CDR3 has 15 residues. With 6 bases clipped from V and 2 bases from J, the junction kept 4 bases outside the gene matches. The germline gives CDR1 SGDLS, CDR2 YYNGEE. In DNA, the CDR3 is TGTGCCAGCAACCCTAGCGGGGGAAACACCGGGGAGCTGTTTTTT. Its translation is CASNPSGGNTGELFF. The entire variable domain, with the rest obtained from reference TRBV9 and TRBJ2-2, is as follows: DSGVTQTPKHLITATGQRVTLRCSPRSGDLSVYWYQQSLDQGLQFLIQYYNGEERAKGNILERFSAQQFPDLHSELNLSSLELGDSALYFCASNPSGGNTGELFFGEGSRLTVL.

This chain connects TRBV7-9 to TRBJ2-7, with D perhaps matching TRBD1 (5 bases). Trimming removed 6 bases at V and 3 bases at J, with 12 bases between. Germline CDR1 reads SEHNR; CDR2 reads FQNEAQ (reference sequence). The CDR3 totals 13 residues. The CDR3 bases are TGTGCCAGCAGTTCGCCGACAGTCTACGAGCAGTACTTC. Amino acid sequence: CASSSPTVYEQYF.

The CDR3: CASTLAGGQDTQYF. Here the CDR3 DNA reads TGCGCCAGCACCTTAGCGGGGGGTCAAGATACGCAGTATTTT. This chain links TRBV5-1 with TRBJ2-3; TRBD2 matches at 10 bases. The CDR3 sequence is 14 residues long. The J segment lost 5 bases and the V segment lost 6 bases, leaving 6 bases of the junction unmatched. The germline CDR1 and CDR2 sequences are SGHRS and YFSETQ.

This clone was counted only a few times. The chain uses TRBV10-3 and TRBJ2-1, with 9 nucleotides matching TRBD2. The V segment lost 3 bases and the J segment 10 bases; nucleotides outside the gene matches: 7. This CDR3 has 14 amino acids. Germline V gene lookup returns CDR1 ENHRY and CDR2 SYGVKD. The CDR3 DNA reads as TGTGCCATCAGTGACTCTAGCGGGGCAAGGGAGCAGTTCTTC. Protein sequence: CAISDSSGAREQFF.